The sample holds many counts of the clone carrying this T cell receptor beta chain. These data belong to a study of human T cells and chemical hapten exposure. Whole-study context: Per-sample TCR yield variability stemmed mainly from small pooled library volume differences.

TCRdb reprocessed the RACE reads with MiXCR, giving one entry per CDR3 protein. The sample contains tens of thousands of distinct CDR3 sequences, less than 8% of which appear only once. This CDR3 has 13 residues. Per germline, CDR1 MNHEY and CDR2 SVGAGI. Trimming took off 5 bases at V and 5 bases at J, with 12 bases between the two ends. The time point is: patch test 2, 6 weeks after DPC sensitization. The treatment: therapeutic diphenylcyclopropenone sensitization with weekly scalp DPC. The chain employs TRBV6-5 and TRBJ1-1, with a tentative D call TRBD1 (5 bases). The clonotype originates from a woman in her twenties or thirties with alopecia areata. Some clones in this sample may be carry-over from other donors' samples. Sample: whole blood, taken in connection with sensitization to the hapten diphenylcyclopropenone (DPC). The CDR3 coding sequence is TGTGCCAGCAGTACGGGGGGGAGGACTGAAGCTTTCTTT. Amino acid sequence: CASSTGGRTEAFF.